One sample yielded the 30 T cell receptor beta chains listed below, sequenced in a study of blood T cell repertoires in COVID-19. Sequenced by immunoSEQ multiplex PCR; TCRdb stores in-frame clones only, minus some. Of over 100,000 clones listed, around 80% are singletons. The sample comprised peripheral blood. These receptor sequences come from a man in his fifties or sixties with active or convalescent COVID-19.

The V call is TRBV12-3 or TRBV12-4, the J call TRBJ2-3, with a tentative D call TRBD2 (5 bases). CDR3 size: 12 residues. Deletions cut 7 bases from V and 5 bases from J, with 10 bases between. The CDR3 DNA sequence: TGTGCCAGCAACCAGGCGGGAGATACGCAGTATTTT. Amino acids: CASNQAGDTQYF.

The CDR3 loop is CASSTGHLETQYF. The CDR3 nucleotides are TGTGCCAGTAGTACCGGACACTTAGAGACCCAGTACTTC. This sequence joins TRBV19 and TRBJ2-5; D possibly corresponds to TRBD1 (5 bases). The CDR3 is made up of 13 amino acids. CDR1 LNHDA and CDR2 SQIVND come from the germline V gene (reference sequence). Trimming stripped 4 bases from V and 4 bases from J, with 10 bases between.

J is TRBJ2-5 and V is TRBV4-1, with D tentatively TRBD1 (6 bases). CDR1 is MGHRA and CDR2 is YSYEKL in the germline V gene. The CDR3 has 15 amino acids. V lost 0 bases to trimming and J lost 3 bases, with 11 bases between them. CDR3 DNA sequence: TGCGCCAGCAGCCAAGATCGGGACACCGAAGAGACCCAGTACTTC. It codes for CASSQDRDTEETQYF.

The rearrangement uses TRBV5-8 and TRBJ2-7; D might be TRBD2 (5 bases). CDR3 length equals 14 residues. In germline, CDR1 is SGHTS, CDR2 YDEGEE. V lost 4 bases, J lost 3 bases, and 14 bases lay in between. The CDR3 coding sequence is TGTGCCAGCAGCGTCGGGGTTACCATCTACGAGCAGTACTTC. Protein sequence: CASSVGVTIYEQYF.

This chain uses TRBV7-8 with TRBJ2-5; 7 nucleotides align to TRBD2. The CDR3 contains 16 residues. V dropped 5 bases and J dropped 5; count of bases not matched to a gene: 14. Germline loops: CDR1 SGHVS, CDR2 FQNEAQ. The chain's CDR3 is CASSRGGGGIRETQYF. CDR3 nucleotide sequence: TGTGCCAGCAGCCGTGGCGGGGGTGGAATCAGGGAGACCCAGTACTTC. The full variable domain, its missing parts supplied by reference TRBV7-8 and TRBJ2-5, is GAGVSQSPRYKVAKRGQDVALRCDPISGHVSLFWYQQALGQGPEFLTYFQNEAQLDKSGLPSDRFFAERPEGSVSTLKIQRTQQEDSAVYLCASSRGGGGIRETQYFGPGTRLLVL.

V gene TRBV18 combines with J gene TRBJ1-3; D not resolved. Germline V gene data show CDR1 as KGHSH and CDR2 as LQKENI. Trimming stripped 8 bases from V and 0 bases from J, with 14 bases between. The CDR3 has 15 residues. CDR3 sequence reads: CASPGREISGNTIYF. The CDR3 coding sequence is TGTGCCAGCCCCGGGAGGGAGATCTCTGGAAACACCATATATTTT.

This clone was seen once. This sequence joins TRBV19 and TRBJ2-2, with unresolved D. Per germline, CDR1 LNHDA and CDR2 SQIVND (reference sequence). Trimming cost V 5 bases and J 0 bases, with 7 bases left between them. The CDR3 contains 14 residues. CDR3 protein: CASSQFPNTGELFF. CDR3 bases: TGTGCCAGTAGTCAGTTTCCGAACACCGGGGAGCTGTTTTTT.

The V and J genes are TRBV14 and TRBJ1-2; perhaps TRBD1 as D (5 bases). The CDR3 sequence is 15 residues long. The V gene lost 0 bases and the J gene lost 4 bases, with 12 bases spanning the gap. CDR1 and CDR2 (germline): SGHDN, FVKESK. CDR3 residues: CASSQDRGNLYGYTF. The DNA of the CDR3 is TGTGCCAGCAGCCAAGATCGGGGGAACCTCTATGGCTACACCTTC.

The genes are TRBV6-5 and TRBJ2-7; 7 positions match TRBD2. Germline lookup yields CDR1 MNHEY and CDR2 SVGAGI. The length of the CDR3 is 15 residues. Unmatched junction bases numbered 11, after V lost 6 bases and J lost 3 bases. CDR3 DNA sequence: TGTGCCAGCAGCAGGTCGGGCGGGAGCAACTACGAGCAGTACTTC. Amino acids: CASSRSGGSNYEQYF.

The rearrangement uses TRBV7-2 and TRBJ2-3; D gene ambiguous. Germline CDR1 SGHTA, CDR2 FQGNSA. V lost 0 bases, J lost 4 bases, and 11 bases lay in between. The CDR3 sequence is 15 residues long. CDR3 sequence: CASSLAVGGSDTQYF. CDR3 nucleotides: TGTGCCAGCAGCTTAGCCGTCGGCGGATCAGATACGCAGTATTTT.

The chain combines TRBV15 with TRBJ2-1; 12 nucleotides line up with TRBD2. The CDR3 covers 13 residues. Germline CDR1 and CDR2: LNHNV and YYDKDF (reference sequence). After removal of 9 bases from V and 9 bases from J, the junction contained 6 bases not matched to a gene. CDR3 sequence reads: CATRLAGDREQFF. The CDR3 nucleotides read TGTGCCACTCGACTAGCGGGAGACCGTGAGCAGTTCTTC.

There are a few counts of this clone. Germline is not matched at one junction end, which may reflect a read error. The chain employs TRBV29-1 and TRBJ2-1, with D possibly TRBD2 on 6 matching bases. The germline gives CDR1 SQVTM, CDR2 ANQGSEA. The CDR3 has 14 residues. The CDR3 region is CSVEGRTSYNEQFF. The DNA for the CDR3 is TGCAGCGTGGAAGGGAGGACCTCCTACAATGAGCAGTTCTTC.

This chain uses TRBV2 with TRBJ1-1; TRBD1 agrees at 7 bases. Trimming at V came to 7 bases and at J to 4 bases, leaving 9 bases not matched to a gene. Germline CDR1 reads SNHLY; CDR2 reads FYNNEI. This CDR3 has 14 amino acids. The CDR3 here is CASTQGPRVTEAFF. DNA of the CDR3: TGTGCCAGCACACAGGGGCCCCGGGTCACTGAAGCTTTCTTT.

The chain carries TRBV7-2 and TRBJ2-1; 9 bases are a match to TRBD1. The V segment lost 5 bases and the J segment 7 bases; nucleotides outside the gene matches: 9. CDR1 is SGHTA, CDR2 FQGNSA, per germline. This CDR3 is built from 15 residues. The CDR3 DNA sequence: TGTGCCAGCAGCGCCGACAGGGGGGGTATGAATGAGCAGTTCTTC. It translates to CASSADRGGMNEQFF.

This clone has just one count. This chain uses TRBV4-1 with TRBJ2-1; TRBD2 is a possible D gene (7 bases). The CDR3 covers 12 residues. From germline, CDR1 is MGHRA and CDR2 YSYEKL. The V end was cut by 1 base, the J end by 15 bases, with 13 bases between. DNA of the CDR3: TGCGCCAGCAGCCAAGGACTTGGGGGGGCGTTCTTC. Its translation is CASSQGLGGAFF.

The chain carries TRBV19 and TRBJ1-1, with 7 bases aligning to TRBD1. Germline CDR1 is LNHDA and CDR2 is SQIVND (reference sequence). The ends lost 3 bases at V and 4 bases at J; junction bases unmatched: 11. CDR3 length: 16 amino acids. CDR3 protein: CASSIGAGGLVTEAFF. The CDR3 DNA sequence: TGTGCCAGTAGTATTGGGGCAGGGGGGTTGGTCACTGAAGCTTTCTTT.

This clone appeared once. The chain joins TRBV5-4 to TRBJ2-5; 7 bases match TRBD1. Germline CDR1 reads SGHNT; CDR2 reads YYREEE (reference sequence). This CDR3 has 13 amino acids. V was pared by 4 bases and J by 6 bases, with 6 bases of the junction left unmatched. This CDR3 is CASSGWDSQTQYF. In nucleotides, the CDR3 is TGTGCCAGCAGCGGCTGGGACAGTCAGACCCAGTACTTC.

This clone has only a few counts. The rearrangement links TRBV7-2 to TRBJ2-7; 8 positions agree with TRBD1. This CDR3 has 14 amino acids. Germline CDR1 is SGHTA and CDR2 is FQGNSA. With 5 bases clipped from V and 3 bases from J, the junction kept 6 bases outside the gene matches. The CDR3 coding sequence is TGTGCCAGCAGCCACCGAACAGGGGGCTACGAGCAGTACTTC. Its translation: CASSHRTGGYEQYF. The whole variable domain, remainder taken from reference TRBV7-2 and TRBJ2-7, is GAGVSQSPSNKVTEKGKDVELRCDPISGHTALYWYRQSLGQGLEFLIYFQGNSAPDKSGLPSDRFSAERTGGSVSTLTIQRTQQEDSAVYLCASSHRTGGYEQYFGPGTRLTVT.

The chain couples TRBV10-3 to TRBJ2-1; possible D gene TRBD2, 7 bases. V shed 3 bases and J shed 8 bases, with 14 bases lying between them. CDR1 is ENHRY, CDR2 SYGVKD, per germline. CDR3 length: 14 residues. CDR3 sequence: CAISDQGRVHEQFF. The DNA of the CDR3 is TGTGCCATCAGTGACCAGGGGAGGGTCCATGAGCAGTTCTTC.

The DNA of the CDR3 is TGTGCCAGCAGCACAGGGGGCGCGGGATCACCCCTCCACTTT. Translating gives CASSTGGAGSPLHF. The genes are TRBV7-2 and TRBJ1-6; 9 nucleotides align to TRBD1. V dropped 5 bases and J dropped 10; count of bases not matched to a gene: 6. The CDR3 has 14 amino acids. Germline values: CDR1 SGHTA, CDR2 FQGNSA. The whole variable domain, filled in from reference TRBV7-2 and TRBJ1-6, reads GAGVSQSPSNKVTEKGKDVELRCDPISGHTALYWYRQSLGQGLEFLIYFQGNSAPDKSGLPSDRFSAERTGGSVSTLTIQRTQQEDSAVYLCASSTGGAGSPLHFGNGTRLTVT.

The chain joins TRBV27 to TRBJ2-1; D is unresolved. Germline CDR1 and CDR2: MNHEY and SMNVEV (reference sequence). Trimming took off 4 bases at V and 4 bases at J, with 11 bases between the two ends. The CDR3 is 14 amino acids. CDR3 sequence (DNA): TGTGCCAGCAGTTCACTGTCTAGGTACAATGAGCAGTTCTTC. Translated, it gives CASSSLSRYNEQFF.

The gene calls are TRBV7-2 and TRBJ2-7; 7 bases match TRBD2. V gave up 0 bases and J gave up 7 bases; unmatched junction bases: 6. CDR1 and CDR2 from the germline V gene are SGHTA and FQGNSA. The CDR3 runs 14 residues. The CDR3 coding sequence is TGTGCCAGCAGCTTAGCGGGAGGGCCAGGGGAGCAGTACTTC. Protein product: CASSLAGGPGEQYF.

The chain uses TRBV7-3 and TRBJ2-1, with D hard to call. In germline, CDR1 is SGHTA, CDR2 FQGTGA. V dropped 2 bases and J dropped 5 bases, with 7 bases sitting between them. This CDR3 is built from 13 residues. DNA of the CDR3: TGTGCCAGCAGCTTAGGGCAGAACAATGAGCAGTTCTTC. Its protein is CASSLGQNNEQFF.

The rearrangement uses TRBV3-1 (or the pseudogene TRBV3-2) and TRBJ1-1, with D tentatively TRBD1 (6 bases). The CDR3 runs 15 residues. Trimming took off 2 bases at V and 10 bases at J, with 20 bases between the two ends. Germline V lookup: CDR1 LGHDT, CDR2 YNNKEL (reference sequence). The CDR3 region is CASSQSMLDRLRAFF. The CDR3 DNA sequence: TGTGCCAGCAGCCAATCAATGCTCGACAGGCTGAGAGCTTTCTTT.

V and J are TRBV29-1 and TRBJ2-7, with unresolved D. The V and J ends lost 7 bases and 5 bases respectively, with 18 bases between them. The germline gives CDR1 SQVTM, CDR2 ANQGSEA. This CDR3 contains 13 residues. The CDR3 region has the DNA TGCAGCGCCACGGCTGACCTACGGGACGAGCAGTACTTC. This translates into CSATADLRDEQYF.

The rearrangement joins TRBV7-3 to TRBJ2-1, with D possibly matching TRBD1 (5 bases). Germline CDR1 SGHTA, CDR2 FQGTGA. Deletions cut 3 bases from V and 9 bases from J, with 6 bases between. This CDR3 has 11 residues. CDR3 nucleotide sequence: TGTGCCAGCAGCTTTAGGGGTGAGCAGTTCTTC. Residues: CASSFRGEQFF.

This chain connects TRBV30 to TRBJ1-2, with 9 bases that match TRBD1. Trimming took 3 bases from V and 2 from J; bases not matched to a gene: 7. CDR1 is GTSNPN and CDR2 is SVGIG in the germline V gene (reference sequence). The CDR3 has 15 amino acids. The CDR3 reads CAWRDRGPFNYGYTF. CDR3 nucleotide sequence: TGTGCCTGGAGGGACAGGGGTCCATTCAACTATGGCTACACCTTC. The full variable domain, its missing parts supplied by reference TRBV30 and TRBJ1-2, is SQTIHQWPATLVQPVGSPLSLECTVEGTSNPNLYWYRQAAGRGLQLLFYSVGIGQISSEVPQNLSASRPQDRQFILSSKKLLLSDSGFYLCAWRDRGPFNYGYTFGSGTRLTVV.

The rearrangement uses TRBV6-2 or TRBV6-3 and TRBJ1-1; no reliable D call. Germline V gives CDR1 MNHEY, CDR2 SVGEGT. Trimming removed 2 bases from V and 2 bases from J, with 12 bases in between. This CDR3 comprises 15 residues. CDR3 nucleotides: TGTGCCAGCAGTTACAGACCGGGTCCAAACACTGAAGCTTTCTTT. Its protein product is CASSYRPGPNTEAFF.

This clone has a handful of counts. The chain uses TRBV4-2 and TRBJ2-7; 8 bases fit TRBD2. The V segment lost 4 bases and the J segment 3 bases; nucleotides outside the gene matches: 11. Germline values: CDR1 LGHNA, CDR2 YNFKEQ. The CDR3 is made up of 16 amino acids. DNA for the CDR3: TGTGCCAGCAGCCCTAGAGCGGGAGTGTTGGACTACGAGCAGTACTTC. Residues: CASSPRAGVLDYEQYF.

The rearrangement links TRBV3-1 (or the pseudogene TRBV3-2) to TRBJ2-3; 8 nucleotides agree with TRBD2. The CDR3 loop spans 20 amino acids. From germline, CDR1 is LGHDT and CDR2 YNNKEL (reference sequence). V was clipped by 0 bases and J by 2 bases; unmatched bases: 16. CDR3 in DNA: TGTGCCAGCAGCCAAGATGGGAGCTTTAGGCTAGCGGGCCCCACAGATACGCAGTATTTT. It translates to CASSQDGSFRLAGPTDTQYF.